This T cell receptor (beta chain) is from a study of shared clonotypes between healthy human individuals. Study-wide results and caveats: Rarefaction showed sorted-subset sequencing was incomplete despite large depth. Sampling used blood alone; tissue repertoires probably differ.

Sequenced by immunoSEQ multiplex PCR; TCRdb stores in-frame clones only, minus some. The sample holds some 2.1 million clones, about 95% seen once. There are 14 residues in the CDR3. V dropped 4 bases and J dropped 10 bases, with 18 bases sitting between them. CDR1 SGHRS and CDR2 YFSETQ come from the germline V gene. This clone was recorded only once. Its antigen is unknown. This TCR derives from a young man in good health. The sample comprised naive CD4+ T cells sorted from blood. Subset denoted: CD45RA+ positively selected. V gene TRBV5-1 combines with J gene TRBJ2-4, with D unclear. CDR3 region: CASSITSGPVIQYF. The DNA for the CDR3 is TGCGCCAGCAGCATAACGTCCGGGCCGGTAATTCAGTACTTC.